This T cell receptor beta chain was recorded in a study of cytomegalovirus exposure and HLA in healthy donors. Germline V gives CDR1 SGHDN, CDR2 FVKESK. This CDR3 is built from 17 residues. The V gene lost 4 bases and the J gene lost 2 bases, with 20 bases spanning the gap. The study ran its PCR with 60 Vbeta and 13 Jbeta primers. The method was immunoSEQ multiplex PCR; TCRdb's version includes in-frame clones alone and lacks a portion of them. The table records 200,000 to 250,000 clones, around 89% of them present only once. Source material: PBMCs. The chain is built from TRBV14 and TRBJ1-2; no firm D call. The receptor comes from a woman aged 18 to 35 in good health and CMV-seronegative. This chain's CDR3 is CASSRLVGVRANYGYTF. The CDR3 region has the DNA TGTGCCAGCAGCCGGCTGGTGGGAGTGAGGGCGAACTATGGCTACACCTTC.